Listed here are 28 T cell receptor beta chains from one sample, sequenced in a study of control samples from healthy donors and cancer patients. Libraries were prepared by immunoSEQ multiplex PCR; TCRdb keeps only in-frame clonotypes and omits some of them. The sample holds more than 150,000 clones, 93% seen once. The sample comprised blood. The receptors stem from a man in his fifties in good health.

This chain joins TRBV18 and TRBJ2-7, with D tentatively TRBD1 (6 bases). CDR1 KGHSH and CDR2 LQKENI come from the germline V gene. The V and J ends lost 3 bases and 4 bases respectively, with 16 bases between them. CDR3 length: 15 residues. DNA for the CDR3: TGTGCCAGCTCACCTACAGGGTGGTTTGGGTACGAGCAGTACTTC. Translation: CASSPTGWFGYEQYF.

V and J are TRBV5-1 and TRBJ2-7, with 7 positions matching TRBD1. Germline lookup yields CDR1 SGHRS and CDR2 YFSETQ. The CDR3 extends over 14 amino acids. V shed 3 bases and J 5 bases; nucleotides not matched to a gene: 8. The CDR3 DNA sequence: TGCGCCAGCAGCTCGGGACAGCCCCTCAACGAGCAGTACTTC. It is translated as CASSSGQPLNEQYF.

This clone is a singleton in its sample. The chain couples TRBV27 to TRBJ1-5; D is undetermined. The germline V gene has CDR1 MNHEY and CDR2 SMNVEV (reference sequence). With 2 bases removed from V and 3 bases from J, the gap between germline ends came to 8 bases. The CDR3 consists of 14 residues. CDR3 in amino acids: CASSLDRANQPQHF. The CDR3 region has the DNA TGTGCCAGCAGTTTAGATAGGGCCAATCAGCCCCAGCATTTT.

The gene calls are TRBV10-2 and TRBJ2-2; the D is unclear. Deletions cut 4 bases from V and 5 bases from J, with 8 bases between. The germline V gene encodes CDR1 WSHSY and CDR2 SAAADI. This CDR3 spans 13 amino acids. The CDR3 DNA is TGCGCCAGCAGTGGATCGCGGACCGGGGAGCTGTTTTTT. It is translated as CASSGSRTGELFF.

V is TRBV12-5 and J is TRBJ2-3; unclear D gene. Germline CDR1 and CDR2: LGHNT and FRNRAP. Between the trimmed V and J ends, which lost 1 base and 0 bases, there was a span of 5 bases. The CDR3 extends over 14 amino acids. CDR3: CASGLGLSTDTQYF. DNA of the CDR3: TGTGCTAGTGGTTTGGGGTTGAGCACAGATACGCAGTATTTT.

V is TRBV7-8 and J is TRBJ2-5; D remains ambiguous. This CDR3 has 11 amino acids. The germline V gene encodes CDR1 SGHVS and CDR2 FQNEAQ. Trimming cost V 5 bases and J 7 bases, with 8 bases left between them. The CDR3 reads CASSPELTQYF. In DNA form, the CDR3 reads TGTGCCAGCAGCCCCGAACTGACCCAGTACTTC.

V and J are TRBV5-1 and TRBJ2-1; 10 bases are a match to TRBD1. This CDR3 is built from 15 residues. Unmatched junction bases numbered 4, after V lost 1 base and J lost 6 bases. The V gene's germline CDR1 is SGHRS and CDR2 YFSETQ. CDR3 sequence: CASSLRQGAFNEQFF. The CDR3, as DNA: TGCGCCAGCAGCTTGAGACAGGGGGCTTTCAATGAGCAGTTCTTC.

The chain recombines TRBV15 with TRBJ1-2, with D maybe TRBD1 (6 bases). Germline V CDR1 and CDR2: LNHNV, YYDKDF (reference sequence). Trimming removed 3 bases at V and 2 bases at J, with 7 bases between. The CDR3 length is 13 residues. This CDR3 reads CATSSGQNYGYTF. The CDR3 coding sequence is TGTGCCACCAGCAGCGGACAGAACTATGGCTACACCTTC.

J is TRBJ1-5 and V is TRBV5-4; 7 positions agree with TRBD1. Trimming at V came to 4 bases and at J to 1 base, leaving 5 bases not matched to a gene. The CDR3 is 15 amino acids. In germline, CDR1 is SGHNT, CDR2 YYREEE (reference sequence). In DNA, the CDR3 is TGTGCCAGCAGCCGGGGGGGACAGAGCAATCAGCCCCAGCATTTT. Its protein is CASSRGGQSNQPQHF.

The V call is TRBV28, the J call TRBJ1-3; D call uncertain. Per germline, CDR1 MDHEN and CDR2 SYDVKM. The ends were cut back, 5 bases at V and 0 bases at J, with 8 bases in the middle. The CDR3 has 14 amino acids. CDR3 nucleotide sequence: TGTGCCAGCAGTCCGCTGACCTCTGGAAACACCATATATTTT. As protein: CASSPLTSGNTIYF.

The V and J genes are TRBV6-6 and TRBJ1-1; D might be TRBD1 (6 bases). The V gene's germline CDR1 is MNHNY and CDR2 SVGAGI (reference sequence). This CDR3 has 15 residues. Trimming shortened V by 6 bases and J by 3 bases, and 17 bases separated the two germline ends. DNA for the CDR3: TGTGCCAGCAGCCCTACAGGGAGATGGGACACTGAAGCTTTCTTT. Encoded protein: CASSPTGRWDTEAFF.

The V call is TRBV24-1, the J call TRBJ2-1; TRBD1 agrees at 8 bases. J gave up 1 base and V 0 bases, and 1 base lay outside the gene matches. The germline V gene encodes CDR1 KGHDR and CDR2 SFDVKD. The length of the CDR3 is 16 residues. For the CDR3, the DNA is TGTGCCACCAGTGATTTGCAGGGGGCATCCTACAATGAGCAGTTCTTC. Protein: CATSDLQGASYNEQFF.

The gene calls are TRBV21-1 and TRBJ1-1. TRBV21-1 is a documented pseudogene. CDR3 length equals 15 residues. The CDR3 bases are TGTGCCAGCAGCAGCCGGGAGAACTTGAACACTGAAGCTTTCTTT. Its translation is CASSSRENLNTEAFF.

This clone was seen once. The chain is built from TRBV6-5 and TRBJ1-3, with D maybe TRBD1 (5 bases). Trimming stripped 6 bases from V and 7 bases from J, with 16 bases between. Germline assignment: CDR1 MNHEY and CDR2 SVGAGI. CDR3 size: 14 residues. CDR3 sequence reads: CASSLGPEGNTIYF. CDR3 coding DNA: TGTGCCAGCAGCCTCGGGCCAGAGGGGAACACCATATATTTT.

The chain employs TRBV14 and TRBJ2-1; D remains ambiguous. CDR1 SGHDN and CDR2 FVKESK come from the germline V gene. Trimming shortened V by 1 base and J by 0 bases, and 4 bases separated the two germline ends. CDR3 length equals 14 residues. The CDR3 reads CASSQGSSYNEQFF. CDR3 DNA sequence: TGTGCCAGCAGCCAAGGGAGCTCCTACAATGAGCAGTTCTTC.

The gene calls are TRBV19 and TRBJ2-1, with 12 bases that match TRBD2. V shed 3 bases and J 0 bases; nucleotides not matched to a gene: 3. There are 17 residues in the CDR3. The germline V gene has CDR1 LNHDA and CDR2 SQIVND (reference sequence). This CDR3 reads CASSIGLAGFSYNEQFF. CDR3 coding DNA: TGTGCCAGTAGTATCGGACTAGCGGGATTCTCCTACAATGAGCAGTTCTTC.

The chain recombines TRBV28 with TRBJ1-3; the match to TRBD1 covers 10 bases. CDR1 is MDHEN and CDR2 is SYDVKM in the germline V gene. CDR3 length: 15 residues. V lost 8 bases, J lost 2 bases, and 6 bases stayed unmatched. CDR3 amino acids: CASAPGQGTGNTIYF. CDR3 DNA sequence: TGTGCCAGCGCCCCGGGACAGGGGACTGGAAACACCATATATTTT. Full variable domain (outside the CDR3, taken from reference TRBV28 and TRBJ1-3): DVKVTQSSRYLVKRTGEKVFLECVQDMDHENMFWYRQDPGLGLRLIYFSYDVKMKEKGDIPEGYSVSREKKERFSLILESASTNQTSMYLCASAPGQGTGNTIYFGEGSWLTVV.

The chain couples TRBV4-2 to TRBJ1-1, with D possibly TRBD1 on 5 matching bases. CDR1 is LGHNA and CDR2 is YNFKEQ in the germline V gene. Trimming left V 0 bases short and J 1 base short, with 15 bases between. This CDR3 has 17 amino acids. This CDR3 reads CASSQDPWGTGNTEAFF. As DNA, the CDR3 is TGTGCCAGCAGCCAAGACCCCTGGGGGACTGGGAACACTGAAGCTTTCTTT.

The rearrangement links TRBV5-1 to TRBJ2-3; 7 positions match TRBD2. CDR3 length: 15 residues. CDR1 is SGHRS, CDR2 YFSETQ, per germline. V gave up 0 bases and J gave up 1 base; unmatched junction bases: 2. CDR3 residues: CASSLDAGGTDTQYF. The CDR3 DNA reads TGCGCCAGCAGCTTGGATGCGGGAGGCACAGATACGCAGTATTTT.

The rearrangement uses TRBV10-3 and TRBJ2-3; D gene ambiguous. The ends were cut back, 6 bases at V and 2 bases at J, with 9 bases in the middle. Germline-derived CDR1 and CDR2 are ENHRY and SYGVKD. The CDR3 is made up of 13 amino acids. CDR3 DNA sequence: TGTGCCATCAGGTGGGGTCCCACAGATACGCAGTATTTT. It yields the protein CAIRWGPTDTQYF.

This clone has just one count. The rearrangement uses TRBV21-1 and TRBJ2-3. TRBV21-1 is noted as a pseudogene. This CDR3 region has 16 residues. CDR3 region: CASSKFQGPSTDTQYF. The CDR3 DNA reads TGTGCCAGCAGCAAATTTCAGGGACCTAGCACAGATACGCAGTATTTT.

This chain uses TRBV7-8 with TRBJ1-6; TRBD1 matches at 7 bases. The V and J ends lost 6 bases and 7 bases, in that order; junction bases with no gene match: 9. The CDR3 is 15 amino acids. The germline CDR1 and CDR2 sequences are SGHVS and FQNEAQ. CDR3 DNA: TGTGCCAGCAGACCGACAGGGTCGGGGAATTCACCCCTCCACTTT. Its translation: CASRPTGSGNSPLHF.

J is TRBJ2-3 and V is TRBV9, with D perhaps being TRBD1 or TRBD2 (5 bases each). Looked up from germline, CDR1 is SGDLS and CDR2 is YYNGEE. V gave up 0 bases and J gave up 3 bases, with 11 bases separating them. This CDR3 has 15 amino acids. The CDR3 DNA is TGTGCCAGCAGCGTAGGGGGACCGAGGACAGATACGCAGTATTTT. As protein: CASSVGGPRTDTQYF.

The chain combines TRBV12-3 or TRBV12-4 with TRBJ2-7; TRBD2 is a possible D gene (6 bases). The CDR3 extends over 13 amino acids. V dropped 6 bases and J dropped 5 bases, with 14 bases sitting between them. CDR3 nucleotide sequence: TGTGCCAGCAGATCCGGGACTGCAAACGAGCAGTACTTC. This encodes CASRSGTANEQYF.

The rearrangement links TRBV11-2 to TRBJ2-7; TRBD2 matches at 10 bases. The germline gives CDR1 SGHAT, CDR2 FQNNGV. The J segment lost 5 bases and the V segment lost 5 bases, leaving 9 bases of the junction unmatched. The CDR3 length is 15 residues. The DNA for the CDR3 is TGTGCCAGCAGCAAGTTAGCGGGAGGAAGGAACGAGCAGTACTTC. It encodes CASSKLAGGRNEQYF.

The chain has TRBV11-3 and TRBJ2-7, with a tentative D call TRBD2 (6 bases). CDR3 size: 14 residues. V lost 5 bases to trimming and J lost 2 bases, with 13 bases between them. Germline V lookup: CDR1 SGHNT, CDR2 YENEEA. The CDR3 sequence is CASSPGRGPYEQYF. In DNA, the CDR3 is TGTGCCAGCAGCCCGGGGCGGGGTCCCTACGAGCAGTACTTC.

The chain carries TRBV5-1 and TRBJ1-2; D remains ambiguous. Germline assignment: CDR1 SGHRS and CDR2 YFSETQ. The ends were cut back, 0 bases at V and 3 bases at J, with 3 bases in the middle. CDR3 length equals 12 residues. The CDR3 is CASSLGDYGYTF. The CDR3 DNA sequence: TGCGCCAGCAGCTTGGGGGACTATGGCTACACCTTC.

In regard to this clone: One junction end disagrees with the germline gene, perhaps due to a read error. This chain links TRBV28 with TRBJ1-1; TRBD1 matches 7 bases. This CDR3 spans 13 amino acids. Per the germline V gene, CDR1 is MDHEN and CDR2 is SYDVKM. CDR3 amino acids: CASRLSGGTEAFF. In DNA, the CDR3 is TGTGCCAGCAGGTTATCAGGGGGGACTGAAGCTTTCTTT.